This T cell receptor (beta chain) stems from a study of blood T cell repertoires in COVID-19. Authors' processing steps: Amplification from reference gene primers served as the basis for estimated nucleated cell counts. Profiling relied on immunoSEQ multiplex PCR, and the TCRdb table lists in-frame clones only, not all of them. The DNA gave D and trimming, while V, J and clone size come from that table. In the table there are under 250,000 clones, roughly 85% of which are singletons. The CDR3 is 12 amino acids. Germline CDR1 and CDR2: ENHRY and SYGVKD. The V end lost 8 bases, the J end lost 5 bases, and 10 bases lay between the germline ends.

The sample comprised peripheral blood. The TCR was taken from an older woman with COVID-19, enrolled during active disease. This sequence joins TRBV10-3 and TRBJ1-5, with D perhaps TRBD1 (5 bases). In DNA, the CDR3 is TGTGCCATCGGGGCTGATTATCAGCCCCAGCATTTT. Its translation: CAIGADYQPQHF.